The 14 T cell receptor beta chains below all came from one sample that was sequenced in a study of lymphopenia after photon versus proton radiotherapy. Only in-frame clones appear in the TCRdb table, and some are missing; sequencing was by immunoSEQ multiplex PCR. The repertoire has roughly 13,000 clones, about 85% of them found once; the top ten carry around 3.3%. The source was peripheral blood, collected from a patient treated with photon-based radiotherapy. These receptor sequences come from a man aged 55 to 70 with pancreatic cancer.

Here the CDR3 reads CASSSHREGKVNTQYF. CDR3 nucleotide sequence: TGTGCCAGCAGTTCCCACAGGGAGGGCAAGGTTAATACGCAGTATTTT. This chain uses TRBV6-5 with TRBJ2-3, with a weak D call TRBD2 (7 bases). The CDR3 contains 16 residues. The germline CDR1 and CDR2 sequences are MNHEY and SVGAGI. Trimming pared 4 bases from V and 7 bases from J, leaving 21 bases between.

This sequence joins TRBV11-3 and TRBJ2-2; D remains ambiguous. V dropped 0 bases and J dropped 3 bases, with 5 bases sitting between them. The CDR3 spans 14 residues. Germline V CDR1 and CDR2: SGHNT, YENEEA. For the CDR3, the DNA is TGTGCCAGCAGCTTAGATCGAGACACCGGGGAGCTGTTTTTT. It encodes CASSLDRDTGELFF.

The chain couples TRBV5-1 to TRBJ1-4, with D hard to call. Germline values: CDR1 SGHRS, CDR2 YFSETQ. Trimming took 8 bases from V and 0 from J, leaving 8 bases between them. The CDR3 has 13 amino acids. CDR3 region: CASSTATNEKLFF. CDR3 sequence (DNA): TGCGCCAGTTCGACTGCAACTAATGAAAAACTGTTTTTT.

V gene TRBV5-1 combines with J gene TRBJ1-2, with 9 bases aligning to TRBD1. Germline loops: CDR1 SGHRS, CDR2 YFSETQ. The J segment lost 7 bases and the V segment lost 4 bases, leaving 5 bases of the junction unmatched. This CDR3 spans 13 amino acids. The CDR3 DNA reads TGCGCCAGCAGCCCGGGACAGGGCGCTGGCTACACCTTC. It codes for CASSPGQGAGYTF. Based on the CDR3 plus reference TRBV5-1 and TRBJ1-2, the full variable domain is KAGVTQTPRYLIKTRGQQVTLSCSPISGHRSVSWYQQTPGQGLQFLFEYFSETQRNKGNFPGRFSGRQFSNSRSEMNVSTLELGDSALYLCASSPGQGAGYTFGSGTRLTVV.

The chain employs TRBV5-4 and TRBJ1-1; no clear D. V was shortened by 4 bases and J by 5 bases, with 12 bases between the two germline ends. The CDR3 runs to 13 residues. Germline V gives CDR1 SGHNT, CDR2 YYREEE (reference sequence). Written as DNA, the CDR3 is TGTGCCAGCAGCGTAGTTTCGAGGACTGAAGCTTTCTTT. It is translated as CASSVVSRTEAFF.

This clone came up once. The chain employs TRBV29-1 and TRBJ1-5, with unresolved D. V gave up 4 bases and J gave up 4 bases, with 8 bases separating them. The CDR3 contains 12 residues. Germline CDR1 SQVTM, CDR2 ANQGSEA. The CDR3 is CSVVWGNQPQHF. As DNA, the CDR3 is TGCAGCGTTGTTTGGGGAAATCAGCCCCAGCATTTT.

This chain links TRBV18 with TRBJ2-1; D is unresolved. The CDR3 runs to 17 residues. V dropped 3 bases and J dropped 6 bases, with 21 bases sitting between them. Germline assignment: CDR1 KGHSH and CDR2 LQKENI. This CDR3 is CASSPGSGNHVLNEQFF. DNA for the CDR3: TGTGCCAGCTCACCCGGATCTGGCAATCACGTACTCAATGAGCAGTTCTTC.

The chain combines TRBV2 with TRBJ1-2; tentative D call: TRBD1 (5 bases). The V gene's germline CDR1 is SNHLY and CDR2 FYNNEI. This CDR3 comprises 14 residues. Trimming pared 6 bases from V and 9 bases from J, leaving 20 bases between. CDR3 residues: CASRQSRGPRRYTF. The CDR3 DNA reads TGTGCCAGCAGGCAGAGTAGGGGTCCCAGGCGCTACACCTTC. Using reference TRBV2 and TRBJ1-2 for the parts outside the CDR3, the full variable domain is EPEVTQTPSHQVTQMGQEVILRCVPISNHLYFYWYRQILGQKVEFLVSFYNNEISEKSEIFDDQFSVERPDGSNFTLKIRSTKLEDSAMYFCASRQSRGPRRYTFGSGTRLTVV.

The chain couples TRBV6-5 to TRBJ1-5; D unclear. Trimming pared 0 bases from V and 9 bases from J, leaving 9 bases between. CDR1 and CDR2 (germline): MNHEY, SVGAGI. The CDR3 is 13 residues long. This CDR3 reads CASSYSIGRPQHF. CDR3 sequence (DNA): TGTGCCAGCAGTTACTCGATAGGTCGGCCCCAGCATTTT.

The V gene is TRBV4-3, the J gene TRBJ2-1; D is possibly TRBD2 (5 bases). There are 17 residues in the CDR3. In germline, CDR1 is LGHNA, CDR2 YSLEER. Trimming removed 4 bases from V and 0 bases from J, with 16 bases in between. Written as DNA, the CDR3 is TGCGCCAGCAGCCCGCTGGTGGGAGCAGGCTCCTACAATGAGCAGTTCTTC. Protein sequence: CASSPLVGAGSYNEQFF.

The chain combines TRBV6-1 with TRBJ1-5; D is unclear. There are 15 residues in the CDR3. V was shortened by 1 base and J by 1 base, with 8 bases between the two germline ends. Germline CDR1 reads MNHNS; CDR2 reads SASEGT. The CDR3 region is CASSEETGSNQPQHF. In DNA, the CDR3 is TGTGCCAGCAGTGAAGAGACGGGAAGCAATCAGCCCCAGCATTTT.

The gene calls are TRBV11-2 and TRBJ2-3, with 11 bases matching TRBD2. In germline, CDR1 is SGHAT, CDR2 FQNNGV. The CDR3 has 12 residues. V was pared by 5 bases and J by 13 bases, with 5 bases of the junction left unmatched. DNA of the CDR3: TGTGCCAGCAGCCCGACTAGCGGGGCCAAGTATTTT. It yields the protein CASSPTSGAKYF.

V gene TRBV4-1 combines with J gene TRBJ1-1, with a tentative D call TRBD1 (5 bases). V was shortened by 4 bases and J by 8 bases, with 14 bases between the two germline ends. CDR3 size: 13 residues. In germline, CDR1 is MGHRA, CDR2 YSYEKL. The CDR3 nucleotides read TGCGCCAGCAGCCCTCGAGGGGCCCAAGAAGCTTTCTTT. Amino acids: CASSPRGAQEAFF.

V gene TRBV27 combines with J gene TRBJ2-7; 7 nucleotides agree with TRBD2. The ends lost 2 bases at V and 3 bases at J; junction bases unmatched: 7. Looked up from germline, CDR1 is MNHEY and CDR2 is SMNVEV (reference sequence). The CDR3 is 15 amino acids. CDR3 amino acids: CASSLGAGEIYEQYF. CDR3 nucleotides: TGTGCCAGCAGTTTAGGTGCGGGGGAAATCTACGAGCAGTACTTC.